Reported below is one TCR beta chain. The sample originates from a study of shared T cell receptors in the human thymus. Germline V gene lookup returns CDR1 LGHNA and CDR2 YNFKEQ. Unmatched junction bases numbered 8, after V lost 4 bases and J lost 0 bases. The CDR3 loop spans 18 amino acids. Libraries were prepared by immunoSEQ multiplex PCR; TCRdb keeps only in-frame clonotypes and omits some of them. The sample contains over 350,000 clones, around 93% of which appear only once. What was sequenced was thymocytes. The sequence came from a human donor. This chain joins TRBV4-2 and TRBJ1-4; 10 bases are shared with TRBD1. In DNA, the CDR3 is TGTGCCAGCAGCCCCGGGACAGGGGCACAGGCAACTAATGAAAAACTGTTTTTT. Its translation is CASSPGTGAQATNEKLFF.